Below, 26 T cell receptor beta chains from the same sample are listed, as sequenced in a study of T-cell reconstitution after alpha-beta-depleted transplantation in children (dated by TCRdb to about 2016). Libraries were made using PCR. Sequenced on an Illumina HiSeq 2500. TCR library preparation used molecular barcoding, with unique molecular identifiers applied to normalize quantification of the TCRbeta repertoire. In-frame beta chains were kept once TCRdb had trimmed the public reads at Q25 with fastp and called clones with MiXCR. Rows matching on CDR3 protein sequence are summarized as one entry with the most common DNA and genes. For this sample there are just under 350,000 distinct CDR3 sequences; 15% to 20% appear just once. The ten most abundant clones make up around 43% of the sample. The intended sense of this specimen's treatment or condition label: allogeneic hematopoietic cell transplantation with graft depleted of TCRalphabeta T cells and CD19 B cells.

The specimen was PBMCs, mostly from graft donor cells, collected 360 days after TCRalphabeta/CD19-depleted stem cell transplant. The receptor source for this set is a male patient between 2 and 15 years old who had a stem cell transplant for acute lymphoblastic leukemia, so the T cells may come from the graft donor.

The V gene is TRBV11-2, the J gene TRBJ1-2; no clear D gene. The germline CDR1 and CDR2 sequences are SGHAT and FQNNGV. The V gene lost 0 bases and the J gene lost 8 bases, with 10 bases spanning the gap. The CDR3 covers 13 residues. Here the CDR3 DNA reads TGTGCCAGCAGCTTAGATCCCCCTGCCGGCTACACCTTC. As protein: CASSLDPPAGYTF.

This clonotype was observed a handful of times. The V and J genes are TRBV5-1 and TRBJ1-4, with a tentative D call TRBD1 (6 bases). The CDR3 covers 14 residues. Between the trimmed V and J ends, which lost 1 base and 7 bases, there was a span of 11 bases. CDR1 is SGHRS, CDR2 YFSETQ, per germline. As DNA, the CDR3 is TGCGCCAGCAGCTTGACAGGGAGGGCTGAAAAACTGTTTTTT. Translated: CASSLTGRAEKLFF.

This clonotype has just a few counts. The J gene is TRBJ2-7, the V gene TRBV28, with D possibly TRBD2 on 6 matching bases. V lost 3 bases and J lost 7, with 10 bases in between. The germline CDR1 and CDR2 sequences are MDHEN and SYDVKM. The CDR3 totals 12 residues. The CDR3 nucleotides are TGTGCCAGCAGTTTGATTGCGGGGGAGCAGTACTTC. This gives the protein CASSLIAGEQYF. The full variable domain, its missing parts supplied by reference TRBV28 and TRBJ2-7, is DVKVTQSSRYLVKRTGEKVFLECVQDMDHENMFWYRQDPGLGLRLIYFSYDVKMKEKGDIPEGYSVSREKKERFSLILESASTNQTSMYLCASSLIAGEQYFGPGTRLTVT.

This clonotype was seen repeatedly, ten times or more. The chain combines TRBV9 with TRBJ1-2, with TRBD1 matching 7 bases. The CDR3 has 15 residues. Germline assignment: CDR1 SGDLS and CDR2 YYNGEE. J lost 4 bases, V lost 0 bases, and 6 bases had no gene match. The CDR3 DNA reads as TGTGCCAGCAGCGTAGCTGGGACAGCCATCTATGGCTACACCTTC. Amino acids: CASSVAGTAIYGYTF.

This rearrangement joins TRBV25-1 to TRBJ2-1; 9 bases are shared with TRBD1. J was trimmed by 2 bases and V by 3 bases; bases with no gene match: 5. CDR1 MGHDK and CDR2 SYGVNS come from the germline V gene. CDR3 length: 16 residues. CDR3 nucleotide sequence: TGTGCCAGCAGTGAGTGGGACAGGGAGCCCTACAATGAGCAGTTCTTC. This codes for CASSEWDREPYNEQFF.

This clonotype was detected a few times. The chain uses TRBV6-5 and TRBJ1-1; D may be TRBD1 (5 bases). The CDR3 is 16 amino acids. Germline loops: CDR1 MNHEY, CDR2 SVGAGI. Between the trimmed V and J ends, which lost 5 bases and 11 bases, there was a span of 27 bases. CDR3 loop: CASSTRQGGVAPVAFF. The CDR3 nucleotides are TGTGCCAGCAGTACCCGACAAGGAGGGGTAGCCCCAGTCGCTTTCTTT.

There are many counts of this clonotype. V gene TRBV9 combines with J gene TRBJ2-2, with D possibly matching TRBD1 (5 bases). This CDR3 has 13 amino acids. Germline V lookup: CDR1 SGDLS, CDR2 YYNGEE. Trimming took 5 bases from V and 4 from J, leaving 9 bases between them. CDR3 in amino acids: CASSAGFTGELFF. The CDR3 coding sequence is TGTGCCAGCAGTGCAGGGTTCACCGGGGAGCTGTTTTTT.

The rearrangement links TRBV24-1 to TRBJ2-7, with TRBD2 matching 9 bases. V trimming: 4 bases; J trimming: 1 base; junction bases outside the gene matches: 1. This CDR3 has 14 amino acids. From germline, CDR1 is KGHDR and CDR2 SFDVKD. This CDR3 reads CATSEAGGSYEQYF. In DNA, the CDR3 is TGTGCCACCAGTGAGGCGGGAGGGTCCTACGAGCAGTACTTC.

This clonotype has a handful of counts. The CDR3 is CSVALKGSDTQYF. The CDR3 DNA follows: TGCAGCGTTGCTCTAAAGGGGTCGGATACGCAGTATTTT. The V and J genes are TRBV29-1 and TRBJ2-3, with D possibly being TRBD1 (5 bases). The CDR3 runs to 13 residues. V lost 4 bases and J lost 6, with 14 bases in between. CDR1 is SQVTM, CDR2 ANQGSEA, per germline.

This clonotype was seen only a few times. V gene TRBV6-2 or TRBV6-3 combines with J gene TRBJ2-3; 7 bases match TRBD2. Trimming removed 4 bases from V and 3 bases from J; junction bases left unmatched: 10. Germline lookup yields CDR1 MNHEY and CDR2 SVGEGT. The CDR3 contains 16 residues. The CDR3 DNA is TGTGCCAGCAGTTTCCAGGCGGGAGTGGTGACAGATACGCAGTATTTT. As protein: CASSFQAGVVTDTQYF.

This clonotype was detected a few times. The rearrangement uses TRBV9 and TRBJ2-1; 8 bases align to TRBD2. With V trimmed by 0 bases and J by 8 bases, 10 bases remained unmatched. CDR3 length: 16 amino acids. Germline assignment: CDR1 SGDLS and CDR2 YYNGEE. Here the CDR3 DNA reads TGTGCCAGCAGCGTAGGAAGCGGGAGAGACACGGATGAGCAGTTCTTC. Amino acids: CASSVGSGRDTDEQFF.

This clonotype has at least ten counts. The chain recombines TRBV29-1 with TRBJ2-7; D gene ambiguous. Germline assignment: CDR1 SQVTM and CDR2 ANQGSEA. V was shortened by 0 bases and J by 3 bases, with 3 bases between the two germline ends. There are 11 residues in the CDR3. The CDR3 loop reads CSVEEGYEQYF. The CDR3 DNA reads TGCAGCGTTGAAGAGGGCTACGAGCAGTACTTC.

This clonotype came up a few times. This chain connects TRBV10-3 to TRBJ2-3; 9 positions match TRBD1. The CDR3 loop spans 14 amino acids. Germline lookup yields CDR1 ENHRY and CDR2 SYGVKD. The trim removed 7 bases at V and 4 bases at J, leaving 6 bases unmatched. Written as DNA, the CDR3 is TGTGCCATCACCGGGACAGGGAAATCAGATACGCAGTATTTT. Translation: CAITGTGKSDTQYF.

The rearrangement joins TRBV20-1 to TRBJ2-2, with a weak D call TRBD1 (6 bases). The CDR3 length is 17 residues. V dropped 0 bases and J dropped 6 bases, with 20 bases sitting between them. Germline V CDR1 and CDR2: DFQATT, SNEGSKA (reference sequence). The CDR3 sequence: CSARDTSGRGIAGELFF. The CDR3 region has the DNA TGCAGTGCTAGAGATACCTCCGGCAGGGGTATAGCCGGGGAGCTGTTTTTT.

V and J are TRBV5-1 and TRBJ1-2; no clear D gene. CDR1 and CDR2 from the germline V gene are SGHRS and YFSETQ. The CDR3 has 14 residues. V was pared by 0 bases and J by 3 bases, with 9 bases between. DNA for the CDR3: TGCGCCAGCAGCTTGGCCCCAAGAGACTATGGCTACACCTTC. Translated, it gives CASSLAPRDYGYTF.

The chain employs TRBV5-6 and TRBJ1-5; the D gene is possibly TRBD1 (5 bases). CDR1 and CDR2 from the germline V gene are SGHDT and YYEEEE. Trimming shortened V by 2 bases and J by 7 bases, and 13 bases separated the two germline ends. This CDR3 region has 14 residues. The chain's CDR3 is CASSFGRVGQPQHF. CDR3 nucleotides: TGTGCCAGCAGCTTTGGCAGGGTCGGCCAGCCCCAGCATTTT.

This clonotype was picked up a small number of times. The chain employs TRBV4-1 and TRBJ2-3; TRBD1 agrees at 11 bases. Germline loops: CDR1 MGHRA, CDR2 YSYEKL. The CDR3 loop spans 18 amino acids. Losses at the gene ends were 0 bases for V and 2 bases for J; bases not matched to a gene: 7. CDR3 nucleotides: TGCGCCAGCAGCCAAGATCAAGGGACAGGGGGGTACACAGATACGCAGTATTTT. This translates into CASSQDQGTGGYTDTQYF.

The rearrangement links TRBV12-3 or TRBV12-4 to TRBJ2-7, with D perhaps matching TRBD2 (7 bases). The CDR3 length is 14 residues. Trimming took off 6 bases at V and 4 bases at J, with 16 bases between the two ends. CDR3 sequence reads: CASRHGAGAYEQYF. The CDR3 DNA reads TGTGCCAGCAGGCATGGGGCGGGGGCTTACGAGCAGTACTTC.

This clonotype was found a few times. The CDR3 DNA follows: TGTGCCAGCAGCCAAGATGGTAGGGATAGAGGTGAAAAACTGTTTTTT. Protein: CASSQDGRDRGEKLFF. The genes are TRBV3-1 and TRBJ1-4; D ambiguous. CDR1 is LGHDT and CDR2 is YNNKEL in the germline V gene (reference sequence). This CDR3 has 16 amino acids. V was cut by 0 bases and J by 7 bases, with 15 bases left in between.

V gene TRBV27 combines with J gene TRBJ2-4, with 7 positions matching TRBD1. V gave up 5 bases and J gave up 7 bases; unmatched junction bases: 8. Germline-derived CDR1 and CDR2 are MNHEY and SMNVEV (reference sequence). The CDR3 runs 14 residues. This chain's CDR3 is CASSPSTGLNIQYF. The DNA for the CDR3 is TGTGCCAGCAGTCCTTCGACAGGGCTGAACATTCAGTACTTC.

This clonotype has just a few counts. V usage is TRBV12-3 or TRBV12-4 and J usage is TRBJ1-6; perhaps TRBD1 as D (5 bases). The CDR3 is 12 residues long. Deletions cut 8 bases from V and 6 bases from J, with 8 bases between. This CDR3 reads CASSQGNSPLHF. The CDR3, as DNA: TGTGCCAGCTCCCAGGGTAATTCACCCCTCCACTTT.

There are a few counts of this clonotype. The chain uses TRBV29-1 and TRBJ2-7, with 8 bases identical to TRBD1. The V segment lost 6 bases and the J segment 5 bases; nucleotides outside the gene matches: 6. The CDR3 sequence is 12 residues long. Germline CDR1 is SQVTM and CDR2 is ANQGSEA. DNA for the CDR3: TGCAGCGTGGTCAGGGGGCGCGACGAGCAGTACTTC. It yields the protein CSVVRGRDEQYF.

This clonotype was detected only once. The chain's CDR3 is CATKLGRNSPLHF. In DNA, the CDR3 is TGTGCCACCAAGTTAGGAAGAAATTCACCCCTCCACTTT. V gene TRBV6-5 combines with J gene TRBJ1-6; D is ambiguous. V was shortened by 10 bases and J by 7 bases, with 14 bases between the two germline ends. Germline V gene sequence: CDR1 MNHEY, CDR2 SVGAGI. The CDR3 is made up of 13 amino acids.

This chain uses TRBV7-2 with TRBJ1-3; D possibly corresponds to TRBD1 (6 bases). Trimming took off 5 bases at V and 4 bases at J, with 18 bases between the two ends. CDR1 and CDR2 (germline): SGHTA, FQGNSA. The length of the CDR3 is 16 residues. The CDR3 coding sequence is TGTGCCAGCAGCAAGGTGGAGTGGGGGCCCGGAAACACCATATATTTT. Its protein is CASSKVEWGPGNTIYF.

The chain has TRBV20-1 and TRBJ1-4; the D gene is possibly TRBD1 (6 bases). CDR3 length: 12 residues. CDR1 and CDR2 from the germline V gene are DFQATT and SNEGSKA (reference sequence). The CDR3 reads CSARGGNEKLFF. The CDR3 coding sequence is TGCAGCGCAAGGGGGGGGAATGAAAAACTGTTTTTT.

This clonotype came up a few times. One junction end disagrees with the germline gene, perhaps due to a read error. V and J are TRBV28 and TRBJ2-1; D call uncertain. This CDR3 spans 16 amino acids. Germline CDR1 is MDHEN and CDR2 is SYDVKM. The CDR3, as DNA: TGTGCCAGCAGTTTTTCGTCGCGAGACTCCCACAATGAGCAGTTCTTC. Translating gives CASSFSSRDSHNEQFF.